This entry is about one T cell receptor (beta chain). These data come from a study of blood T cell repertoires in COVID-19. The overall study: Both acute and convalescent COVID-19 samples were obtained from the United States, Italy and Spain. Sample material is recorded as cDNA or gDNA derived from T cells, B-cell-depleted T cells, or PBMCs.

How the authors handled the data: Scientists estimated how many nucleated cells there were by amplifying reference gene primers. Some clones are missing from TCRdb's copy, which holds only in-frame ones; the method was immunoSEQ multiplex PCR. The DNA was the basis for D and trimming; V, J and clone size are from that table. The sample has about 54,000 clones; 90% are singletons. The sequencing input was peripheral blood. The sequence derives from a man aged 45-65 years with acute or convalescent COVID-19.

This CDR3 reads CASSPPSGGSTDTQYF. The CDR3 DNA is TGTGCCAGCTCACCACCCTCGGGAGGGAGCACAGATACGCAGTATTTT. This chain connects TRBV18 to TRBJ2-3; 8 bases are a match to TRBD2. This CDR3 comprises 16 residues. Losses at the gene ends were 0 bases for V and 0 bases for J; bases not matched to a gene: 2. Germline V gene lookup returns CDR1 KGHSH and CDR2 LQKENI.